This T cell receptor beta chain was documented in a study of blood T cell repertoires in COVID-19. About the study: Sites across the United States, Italy and Spain contributed samples from acute and convalescent COVID-19.

In germline, CDR1 is ENHRY, CDR2 SYGVKD. Between the trimmed V and J ends, which lost 5 bases and 8 bases, there was a span of 17 bases. The CDR3 is made up of 14 amino acids. Seattle's enrolled individuals joined amid active infection and were then monitored longitudinally. Authors' analysis steps: Quantification of nucleated cells was approximated via reference gene primer amplification. The data were produced by immunoSEQ multiplex PCR, yet TCRdb's version contains in-frame clones alone and is incomplete. V and J calls and clone size follow that table, whereas D and trimming were derived from the DNA. The sample records 250,000 to 300,000 clones, just over 90% being singletons.

Material: peripheral blood. The V and J genes are TRBV10-3 and TRBJ2-3; no firm D call. The clonotype was recovered from a woman aged 25 to 39 with COVID-19, enrolled during active disease. The CDR3 DNA reads TGTGCCATCAGTTTTAACTCGGCCTCGGGTACGCAGTATTTT. Its translation: CAISFNSASGTQYF.